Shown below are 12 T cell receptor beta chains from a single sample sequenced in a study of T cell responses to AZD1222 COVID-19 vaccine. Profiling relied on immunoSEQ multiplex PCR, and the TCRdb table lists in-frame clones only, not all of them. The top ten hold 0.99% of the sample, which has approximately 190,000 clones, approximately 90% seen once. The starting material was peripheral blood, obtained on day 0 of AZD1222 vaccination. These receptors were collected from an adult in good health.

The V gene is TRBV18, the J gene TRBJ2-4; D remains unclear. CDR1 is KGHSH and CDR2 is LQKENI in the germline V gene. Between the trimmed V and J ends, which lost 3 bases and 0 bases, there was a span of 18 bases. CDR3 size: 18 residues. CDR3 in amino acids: CASSPSDQVLIAKNIQYF. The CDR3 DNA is TGTGCCAGCTCACCGTCGGATCAGGTTTTAATAGCCAAAAACATTCAGTACTTC.

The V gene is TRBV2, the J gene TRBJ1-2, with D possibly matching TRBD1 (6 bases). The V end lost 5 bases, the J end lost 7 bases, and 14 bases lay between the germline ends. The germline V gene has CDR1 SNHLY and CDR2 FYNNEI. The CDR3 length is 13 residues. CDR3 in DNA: TGTGCCAGCAGTTACCAAACAGGGTTTGGCTACACCTTC. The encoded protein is CASSYQTGFGYTF.

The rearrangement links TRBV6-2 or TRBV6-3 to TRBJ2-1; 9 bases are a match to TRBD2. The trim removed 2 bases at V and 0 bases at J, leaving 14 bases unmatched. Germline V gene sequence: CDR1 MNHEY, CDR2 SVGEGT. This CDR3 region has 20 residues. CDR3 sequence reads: CASSYNRRLAGHFSYNEQFF. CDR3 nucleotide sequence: TGTGCCAGCAGTTACAATCGGCGGCTAGCGGGGCATTTCTCCTACAATGAGCAGTTCTTC.

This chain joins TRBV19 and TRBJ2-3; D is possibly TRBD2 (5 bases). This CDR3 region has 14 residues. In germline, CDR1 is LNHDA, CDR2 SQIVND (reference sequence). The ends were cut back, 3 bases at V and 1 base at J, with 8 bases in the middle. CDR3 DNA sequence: TGTGCCAGTAGTATTACCGGGGGCACAGATACGCAGTATTTT. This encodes CASSITGGTDTQYF. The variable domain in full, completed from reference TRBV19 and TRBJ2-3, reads DGGITQSPKYLFRKEGQNVTLSCEQNLNHDAMYWYRQDPGQGLRLIYYSQIVNDFQKGDIAEGYSVSREKKESFPLTVTSAQKNPTAFYLCASSITGGTDTQYFGPGTRLTVL.

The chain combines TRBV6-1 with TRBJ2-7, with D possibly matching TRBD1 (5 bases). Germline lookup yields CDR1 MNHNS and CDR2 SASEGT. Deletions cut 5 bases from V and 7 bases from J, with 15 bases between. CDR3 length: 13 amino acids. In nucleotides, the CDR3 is TGTGCCAGCAGTTCGGCAGGGTTGGGGGAGCAGTACTTC. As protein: CASSSAGLGEQYF.

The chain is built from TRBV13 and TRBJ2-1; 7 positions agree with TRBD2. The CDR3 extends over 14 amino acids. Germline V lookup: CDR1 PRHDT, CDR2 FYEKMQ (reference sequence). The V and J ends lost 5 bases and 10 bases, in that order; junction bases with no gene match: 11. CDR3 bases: TGTGCCAGCAGCCCCGGACTAGTCTCAGGAGAGCAGTTCTTC. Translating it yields CASSPGLVSGEQFF.

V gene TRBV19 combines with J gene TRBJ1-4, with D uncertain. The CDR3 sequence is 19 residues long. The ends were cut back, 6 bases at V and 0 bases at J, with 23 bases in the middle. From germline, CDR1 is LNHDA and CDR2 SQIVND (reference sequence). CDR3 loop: CASRLRALVRSATNEKLFF. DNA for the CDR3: TGTGCCAGTAGACTTCGAGCTCTGGTCCGGAGTGCAACTAATGAAAAACTGTTTTTT.

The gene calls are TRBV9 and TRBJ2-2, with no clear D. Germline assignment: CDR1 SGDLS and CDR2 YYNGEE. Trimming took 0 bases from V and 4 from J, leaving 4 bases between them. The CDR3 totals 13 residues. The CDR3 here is CASSVGTTGELFF. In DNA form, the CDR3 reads TGTGCCAGCAGCGTAGGGACCACCGGGGAGCTGTTTTTT.

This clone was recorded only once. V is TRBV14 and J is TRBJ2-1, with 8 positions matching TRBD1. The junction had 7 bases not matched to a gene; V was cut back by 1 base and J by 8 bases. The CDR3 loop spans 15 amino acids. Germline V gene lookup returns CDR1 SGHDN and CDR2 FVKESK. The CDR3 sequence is CASSQVLTGAHEQFF. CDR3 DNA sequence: TGTGCCAGCAGCCAAGTTCTGACAGGGGCACATGAGCAGTTCTTC.

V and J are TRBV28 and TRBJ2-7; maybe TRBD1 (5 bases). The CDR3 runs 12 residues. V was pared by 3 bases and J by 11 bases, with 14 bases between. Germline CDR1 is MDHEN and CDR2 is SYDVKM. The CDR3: CASSFLGAREYF. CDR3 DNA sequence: TGTGCCAGCAGTTTTTTAGGGGCCAGGGAGTACTTC. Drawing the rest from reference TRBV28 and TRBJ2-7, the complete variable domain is DVKVTQSSRYLVKRTGEKVFLECVQDMDHENMFWYRQDPGLGLRLIYFSYDVKMKEKGDIPEGYSVSREKKERFSLILESASTNQTSMYLCASSFLGAREYFGPGTRLTVT.

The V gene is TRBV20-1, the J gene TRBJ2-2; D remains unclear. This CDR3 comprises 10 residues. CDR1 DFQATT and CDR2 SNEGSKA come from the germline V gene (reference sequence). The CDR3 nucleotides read TGCACTTACTTCACCGGGGAGCTGTTTTTT. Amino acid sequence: CTYFTGELFF.

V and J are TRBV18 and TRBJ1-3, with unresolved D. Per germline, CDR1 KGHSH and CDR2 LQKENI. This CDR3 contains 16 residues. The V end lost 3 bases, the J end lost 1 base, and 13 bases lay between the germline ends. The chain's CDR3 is CASSPQPSGSGNTIYF. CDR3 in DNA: TGTGCCAGCTCACCCCAGCCAAGCGGATCTGGAAACACCATATATTTT. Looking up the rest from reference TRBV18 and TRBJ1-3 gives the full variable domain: NAGVMQNPRHLVRRRGQEARLRCSPMKGHSHVYWYRQLPEEGLKFMVYLQKENIIDESGMPKERFSAEFPKEGPSILRIQQVVRGDSAAYFCASSPQPSGSGNTIYFGEGSWLTVV.